This entry lists 11 T cell receptor beta chains sequenced from one sample in a study of spatial heterogeneity in lung cancer. These receptors have no known antigen. Whole-study findings and limits: Counts of expanded intratumoral alpha and beta TCRs tracked tumor mutation counts.

Time point defined: sample taken at primary tumor resection. TCRdb fed the 5' RACE reads into MiXCR, producing one record per CDR3 protein. The sample lists 2,500 to 3,000 distinct CDR3 sequences; about half were seen once. This material consisted of lung tumor tissue, taken at surgery. The source is a male donor with early-stage non-small cell lung cancer.

This chain connects TRBV4-3 to TRBJ1-6; D remains ambiguous. The length of the CDR3 is 13 residues. V dropped 2 bases and J dropped 14 bases, with 13 bases sitting between them. Germline lookup yields CDR1 LGHNA and CDR2 YSLEER. The CDR3 coding sequence is TGCGCCAGCAGCCAACACGAATTTCGGGCCCTCCACTTT. Translation: CASSQHEFRALHF.

By proportion, this clonotype is large. The gene calls are TRBV5-1 and TRBJ2-1; 7 bases are a match to TRBD2. This CDR3 has 15 residues. CDR1 and CDR2 from the germline V gene are SGHRS and YFSETQ. The trim removed 7 bases at V and 3 bases at J, leaving 10 bases unmatched. CDR3: CASGVSGTYYNEQFF. CDR3 bases: TGCGCCAGCGGAGTGAGCGGGACTTACTACAATGAGCAGTTCTTC.

V is TRBV28 and J is TRBJ2-7, with 9 bases identical to TRBD2. V gave up 7 bases and J gave up 3 bases; unmatched junction bases: 10. CDR3 length: 15 residues. CDR1 and CDR2 (germline): MDHEN, SYDVKM. The chain's CDR3 is CASTTAGAGGYEQYF. CDR3 DNA sequence: TGTGCCAGCACCACCGCGGGAGCGGGGGGCTACGAGCAGTACTTC.

This clonotype was seen only a few times. The J gene is TRBJ2-1, the V gene TRBV20-1, with 7 bases identical to TRBD2. In germline, CDR1 is DFQATT, CDR2 SNEGSKA (reference sequence). V dropped 6 bases and J dropped 0; count of bases not matched to a gene: 2. This CDR3 region has 13 residues. The CDR3 bases are TGCAGTGCCCGCGGGGGCTCCTACAATGAGCAGTTCTTC. Its protein product is CSARGGSYNEQFF.

This clonotype was recorded many times. This chain joins TRBV28 and TRBJ2-5; D is ambiguous. The germline CDR1 and CDR2 sequences are MDHEN and SYDVKM. The CDR3 contains 13 residues. The germline V and J ends were trimmed by 5 bases and 1 base, with 8 bases remaining between them. The CDR3: CASSPGSQETQYF. The CDR3 DNA follows: TGTGCCAGCAGTCCAGGATCCCAAGAGACCCAGTACTTC.

The V and J genes are TRBV6-2 or TRBV6-3 and TRBJ2-1; D remains ambiguous. The V end lost 8 bases, the J end lost 6 bases, and 17 bases lay between the germline ends. The CDR3 is made up of 14 amino acids. Germline V gene lookup returns CDR1 MNHEY and CDR2 SVGEGT. This CDR3 is CASSISPEPNEQFF. In nucleotides, the CDR3 is TGTGCCAGCTCAATATCGCCCGAGCCCAATGAGCAGTTCTTC.

This clonotype was counted a single time. The V call is TRBV28, the J call TRBJ2-7, with D perhaps matching TRBD1 (6 bases). The germline CDR1 and CDR2 sequences are MDHEN and SYDVKM. The ends were cut back, 8 bases at V and 3 bases at J, with 11 bases in the middle. The CDR3 totals 12 residues. The CDR3 loop is CASSVGGYEQYF. For the CDR3, the DNA is TGTGCCAGCTCCGTAGGGGGCTACGAGCAGTACTTC.

The chain couples TRBV28 to TRBJ2-7; D uncertain. The CDR3 loop spans 17 amino acids. Germline CDR1 is MDHEN and CDR2 is SYDVKM. Deletions cut 5 bases from V and 0 bases from J, with 20 bases between. CDR3 sequence reads: CASSRNDDFRPSYEQYF. In DNA form, the CDR3 reads TGTGCCAGCAGTAGGAACGACGACTTCCGACCCTCCTACGAGCAGTACTTC.

In regard to this clonotype: A much more abundant neighbour one base away suggests this may be a read error. V gene TRBV28 combines with J gene TRBJ2-7, with D unresolved. V lost 4 bases to trimming and J lost 4 bases, with 14 bases between them. Germline-derived CDR1 and CDR2 are MDHEN and SYDVKM. The length of the CDR3 is 14 residues. The chain's CDR3 is CASSSAGGRYEQYF. CDR3 coding DNA: TGTGCCAGCAGTTCGGCAGGCGGCCGATACGAGCAGTACTTC.

This chain connects TRBV7-3 to TRBJ1-6; unclear D gene. CDR1 is SGHTA and CDR2 is FQGTGA in the germline V gene. The V end lost 0 bases, the J end lost 10 bases, and 7 bases lay between the germline ends. The CDR3 sequence is 13 residues long. DNA for the CDR3: TGTGCCAGCAGCTTAACCGAACGATCACCCCTCCACTTT. Translated: CASSLTERSPLHF.

V is TRBV27 and J is TRBJ2-2; D is possibly TRBD1 (6 bases). The CDR3 is made up of 18 amino acids. From germline, CDR1 is MNHEY and CDR2 SMNVEV (reference sequence). V dropped 5 bases and J dropped 1 base, with 20 bases sitting between them. Written as DNA, the CDR3 is TGTGCCAGCAGTCCGTACGATGTGGGGGCGTTGAACACCGGGGAGCTGTTTTTT. This gives the protein CASSPYDVGALNTGELFF.